These 13 T cell receptor beta chains originate from one sample sequenced in a study of vaccination effects on CD4 cells after COVID-19. Using viral peptide pools, the ViraFEST assay grew out antigen-specific CD4+ T cells prior to sequencing. Cells that had been cultured for 10 days were the source of isolated CD4+ T cells. SARS-CoV-2 infected the person between March and December 2020, as confirmed by PCR. No antigen has been identified for these receptors. Profiling relied on immunoSEQ multiplex PCR, and the TCRdb table lists in-frame clones only, not all of them. The sample holds roughly 73,000 clones, 73% seen once. This specimen was CD4+ T cells from PBMCs cultured with HIV peptides, taken before COVID-19 vaccination. Specified subset: HIV-1 Nef peptide pool negative control/reference culture. The receptors were gathered from a human donor who had a prior SARS-CoV-2 infection.

In its sample, this clone was seen a few times. This rearrangement joins TRBV20-1 to TRBJ2-3; D is perhaps TRBD2 (5 bases). CDR3 length: 11 amino acids. V dropped 5 bases and J dropped 9 bases, with 12 bases sitting between them. Germline V gene data show CDR1 as DFQATT and CDR2 as SNEGSKA (reference sequence). CDR3 loop: CSAGLSVTQYF. The CDR3 nucleotides read TGCAGTGCTGGACTGTCTGTAACGCAGTATTTT.

There are a few counts of this clone. The chain carries TRBV9 and TRBJ2-1, with no clear D. V lost 3 bases to trimming and J lost 12 bases, with 16 bases between them. CDR1 and CDR2 from the germline V gene are SGDLS and YYNGEE. The CDR3 is made up of 13 amino acids. In DNA, the CDR3 is TGTGCCAGCAGCGCGGAATACGCTAGTAGGCAGTTCTTC. Its translation is CASSAEYASRQFF.

The V call is TRBV3-1 (or the pseudogene TRBV3-2), the J call TRBJ2-3, with D hard to call. V lost 5 bases and J 5 bases, leaving 20 bases between the germline ends. The CDR3 spans 16 residues. CDR1 is LGHDT and CDR2 is YNNKEL in the germline V gene (reference sequence). The CDR3 coding sequence is TGTGCCAGCAGCGGTTATACGTCCGTTGAAGGAGATACGCAGTATTTT. Translating gives CASSGYTSVEGDTQYF.

V usage is TRBV30 and J usage is TRBJ1-1; D is unclear. The CDR3 consists of 13 residues. Deletions cut 2 bases from V and 2 bases from J, with 9 bases between. The V gene's germline CDR1 is GTSNPN and CDR2 SVGIG (reference sequence). Here the CDR3 reads CAWSQQINTEAFF. CDR3 in DNA: TGTGCCTGGAGTCAACAGATCAACACTGAAGCTTTCTTT.

The sample holds a few counts of this clone. The CDR3 spells CASSQSPGNSPLHF. The CDR3 DNA sequence: TGCGCCAGCAGTCAATCGCCAGGGAATTCACCCCTCCACTTT. V gene TRBV23-1 combines with J gene TRBJ1-6, with D maybe TRBD1 (5 bases). TRBV23-1 is filed as an ORF, its function uncertain. This CDR3 spans 14 amino acids. Trimming removed 0 bases from V and 7 bases from J, with 7 bases in between.

This clone was seen a single time. The chain is built from TRBV7-9 and TRBJ1-2, with D uncertain. This CDR3 comprises 13 residues. CDR1 SEHNR and CDR2 FQNEAQ come from the germline V gene (reference sequence). The germline V and J ends were trimmed by 5 bases and 8 bases, with 15 bases remaining between them. The CDR3, as DNA: TGTGCCAGCAGCCGGTGGGAGATTGGGGGCTACACCTTC. Protein: CASSRWEIGGYTF.

The chain employs TRBV5-6 and TRBJ1-5, with 7 bases lining up with TRBD1. This CDR3 spans 14 amino acids. CDR1 SGHDT and CDR2 YYEEEE come from the germline V gene. V was clipped by 0 bases and J by 9 bases; unmatched bases: 6. CDR3 nucleotide sequence: TGTGCCAGCAGCTTGGGGACAGGTCCTTCGCCCCAGCATTTT. Its protein product is CASSLGTGPSPQHF.

This clone was picked up a small number of times. The chain uses TRBV9 and TRBJ1-6, with 8 nucleotides matching TRBD1. The germline V gene has CDR1 SGDLS and CDR2 YYNGEE. This CDR3 is 14 amino acids long. V lost 3 bases to trimming and J lost 5 bases; unmatched junction nucleotides: 1. The CDR3 bases are TGTGCCAGCAGCGCGACAGGGGATAATTCACCCCTCCACTTT. Translation: CASSATGDNSPLHF.

This clone was picked up a small number of times. The V call is TRBV18, the J call TRBJ2-1; D is ambiguous. Trimming cost V 2 bases and J 8 bases, with 7 bases left between them. Germline loops: CDR1 KGHSH, CDR2 LQKENI. The CDR3 sequence is 12 residues long. The CDR3 nucleotides are TGTGCCAGCTCACCAGGGAAGGATGAGCAGTTCTTC. Translated: CASSPGKDEQFF.

In its sample, this clone was seen a few times. The chain carries TRBV9 and TRBJ2-6; 7 bases are shared with TRBD1. The V gene's germline CDR1 is SGDLS and CDR2 YYNGEE. The CDR3 covers 17 residues. The ends lost 3 bases at V and 0 bases at J; junction bases unmatched: 6. In nucleotides, the CDR3 is TGTGCCAGCAGCGCCGGGACAGCTTACTCTGGGGCCAACGTCCTGACTTTC. This gives the protein CASSAGTAYSGANVLTF.

The chain combines TRBV5-4 with TRBJ1-6; D may be TRBD1 (6 bases). Looked up from germline, CDR1 is SGHNT and CDR2 is YYREEE (reference sequence). CDR3 size: 16 residues. Trimming removed 0 bases from V and 9 bases from J, with 16 bases in between. The CDR3 DNA reads as TGTGCCAGCAGCTTGGGCCAGGGGACATTAGGTTCACCCCTCCACTTT. This codes for CASSLGQGTLGSPLHF.

The V and J genes are TRBV11-3 and TRBJ2-1; TRBD2 matches at 16 bases. Per the germline V gene, CDR1 is SGHNT and CDR2 is YENEEA. This CDR3 contains 15 residues. V lost 5 bases and J lost 10; bases outside the gene matches: 5. In nucleotides, the CDR3 is TGTGCCAGCAGCCCGGGACTAGCGGGAGGGTGGGAGCAGTTCTTC. It codes for CASSPGLAGGWEQFF.

V usage is TRBV21-1 and J usage is TRBJ1-3. TRBV21-1 is classified as a pseudogene. CDR3 length: 15 residues. CDR3 DNA: TGTGCCAGCCCCGGGGGGGGGTTGACTGGAAACACCATATATTTT. This sequence encodes CASPGGGLTGNTIYF.